Below are 6 T cell receptor beta chains sequenced from a single sample in a study of blood T cell repertoires in COVID-19. Some clones are missing from TCRdb's copy, which holds only in-frame ones; the method was immunoSEQ multiplex PCR. The sample shows some 190,000 clones, approximately 84% of them seen only once. Sequenced sample: PBMCs or T cells enriched from blood (not recorded which). These receptors were obtained from a woman aged 25 to 39 who had recovered from COVID-19.

V and J are TRBV12-5 and TRBJ2-5, with D possibly TRBD2 on 7 matching bases. CDR3 length equals 14 residues. Germline V gene sequence: CDR1 LGHNT, CDR2 FRNRAP. V was shortened by 3 bases and J by 4 bases, with 12 bases between the two germline ends. The chain's CDR3 is CASGLGGGLETQYF. The CDR3 DNA reads as TGTGCTAGTGGTTTAGGGGGGGGGTTAGAGACCCAGTACTTC.

The chain is built from TRBV4-2 and TRBJ1-5; D is ambiguous. V lost 1 base to trimming and J lost 4 bases, with 5 bases between them. The length of the CDR3 is 13 residues. CDR1 LGHNA and CDR2 YNFKEQ come from the germline V gene. The CDR3 region is CASSQAGNQPQHF. DNA of the CDR3: TGTGCCAGCAGCCAAGCCGGGAATCAGCCCCAGCATTTT.

The rearrangement uses TRBV7-2 and TRBJ2-7, with D possibly matching TRBD1 (6 bases). This CDR3 comprises 12 residues. V was shortened by 6 bases and J by 6 bases, with 12 bases between the two germline ends. Germline assignment: CDR1 SGHTA and CDR2 FQGNSA. The CDR3 loop reads CASSTSRGEQYV. The CDR3 DNA reads TGTGCCAGCAGTACGAGCAGGGGCGAGCAGTACGTC.

The chain has TRBV18 and TRBJ1-6; 10 nucleotides agree with TRBD1. Germline assignment: CDR1 KGHSH and CDR2 LQKENI. The CDR3 contains 14 residues. The J segment lost 10 bases and the V segment lost 4 bases, leaving 4 bases of the junction unmatched. CDR3 in amino acids: CASSRDRGGSPLHF. The CDR3 DNA sequence: TGTGCCAGCTCACGGGACAGGGGTGGATCACCCCTCCACTTT.

J is TRBJ1-4 and V is TRBV7-2, with 7 positions matching TRBD1. The length of the CDR3 is 15 residues. V gave up 5 bases and J gave up 4 bases; unmatched junction bases: 7. The V gene's germline CDR1 is SGHTA and CDR2 FQGNSA. The CDR3 coding sequence is TGTGCCAGCAGCCCCCGGACAGGCGGTAATGAAAAACTGTTTTTT. Protein sequence: CASSPRTGGNEKLFF.

The V call is TRBV11-3, the J call TRBJ2-1; D remains unclear. Germline values: CDR1 SGHNT, CDR2 YENEEA. V was clipped by 5 bases and J by 8 bases, with 13 bases between them. The CDR3 is 13 residues long. For the CDR3, the DNA is TGTGCCAGCAGCGCCACCCTAAGCCATGAGCAGTTCTTC. As protein: CASSATLSHEQFF.